A single sample gave rise to the 21 T cell receptor beta chains below, sequenced in a study of shared T cell receptors in the human thymus. Data came from immunoSEQ multiplex PCR; TCRdb stores just in-frame clones and leaves some out. The sample consists of 500,000 to 550,000 clones, roughly 74% of them appearing once. These data also formed part of another study, on human thymus T cells.

The sequencing input was thymocytes. Receptors originate from a boy in the first two years of life with a congenital heart defect.

This clone was recorded only once. The chain uses TRBV25-1 and TRBJ1-2; D not resolved. Germline values: CDR1 MGHDK, CDR2 SYGVNS. Trimming removed 3 bases at V and 6 bases at J, with 8 bases between. The CDR3 sequence is 12 residues long. The CDR3 sequence is CASSDGVDGYTF. In DNA, the CDR3 is TGTGCCAGCAGTGACGGAGTAGATGGCTACACCTTC.

The chain uses TRBV14 and TRBJ1-1; 9 positions agree with TRBD1. CDR1 is SGHDN, CDR2 FVKESK, per germline. With V trimmed by 4 bases and J by 3 bases, 15 bases remained unmatched. This CDR3 has 18 residues. For the CDR3, the DNA is TGTGCCAGCAGCCCGTCCCGGGACAGGGCGCTGAAGCACACTGAAGCTTTCTTT. Its protein is CASSPSRDRALKHTEAFF.

The CDR3 bases are TGTGCCAGCAGCTTAGGCCTAGCGGATGAGCAGTTCTTC. It specifies CASSLGLADEQFF. This chain joins TRBV13 and TRBJ2-1; 7 bases match TRBD2. The V gene end was trimmed by 0 bases and the J gene end by 8 bases; junction bases not matched to a gene: 1. Looked up from germline, CDR1 is PRHDT and CDR2 is FYEKMQ (reference sequence). The CDR3 is 13 amino acids.

The chain combines TRBV30 with TRBJ1-5; weak D call: TRBD1 (5 bases). The germline gives CDR1 GTSNPN, CDR2 SVGIG (reference sequence). V gave up 2 bases and J gave up 5 bases, with 13 bases separating them. The CDR3 consists of 14 residues. DNA of the CDR3: TGTGCCTGGAGTATCCAGGGCCCCCATCAGCCCCAGCATTTT. It encodes CAWSIQGPHQPQHF.

This chain uses TRBV28 with TRBJ2-7; 11 bases agree with TRBD2. This CDR3 comprises 14 residues. V gave up 4 bases and J gave up 10 bases; unmatched junction bases: 9. The germline gives CDR1 MDHEN, CDR2 SYDVKM. For the CDR3, the DNA is TGTGCCAGCAGTTCCCTAGCGGGACTAGCGGCACAGTACTTC. Protein sequence: CASSSLAGLAAQYF.

The rearrangement joins TRBV7-9 to TRBJ2-7, with a weak D call TRBD1 (5 bases). This CDR3 has 13 amino acids. Germline V gene sequence: CDR1 SEHNR, CDR2 FQNEAQ (reference sequence). The germline V and J ends were trimmed by 0 bases and 5 bases, with 8 bases remaining between them. The CDR3 region has the DNA TGTGCCAGCAGCTTAGCCAGGGTCCACGAGCAGTACTTC. Protein: CASSLARVHEQYF.

This clone was recorded once. The chain uses TRBV25-1 and TRBJ2-7; D perhaps matches TRBD1 (7 bases). V lost 2 bases and J 7 bases, leaving 27 bases between the germline ends. Per germline, CDR1 MGHDK and CDR2 SYGVNS. This CDR3 spans 18 amino acids. The CDR3 sequence: CASSEARTGRGSGGEQYF. The CDR3, as DNA: TGTGCCAGCAGTGAAGCTCGGACAGGAAGAGGCTCTGGGGGGGAGCAGTACTTC.

The chain carries TRBV4-2 and TRBJ2-3; perhaps TRBD2 as D (6 bases). The V and J ends lost 4 bases and 6 bases respectively, with 23 bases between them. CDR3 length equals 17 residues. Germline assignment: CDR1 LGHNA and CDR2 YNFKEQ. Here the CDR3 reads CASSRSTGHRGRDTQYF. The DNA of the CDR3 is TGTGCCAGCAGCCGATCGACCGGGCATCGTGGGAGGGATACGCAGTATTTT.

The rearrangement joins TRBV27 to TRBJ1-1; the match to TRBD1 covers 10 bases. CDR3 length: 16 residues. The germline V gene encodes CDR1 MNHEY and CDR2 SMNVEV (reference sequence). The V gene end was trimmed by 0 bases and the J gene end by 3 bases; junction bases not matched to a gene: 4. The CDR3 DNA is TGTGCCAGCAGTTTATCGGGACAGGGGTGGGACACTGAAGCTTTCTTT. This gives the protein CASSLSGQGWDTEAFF.

The chain is built from TRBV7-9 and TRBJ2-2, with TRBD2 identical over 10 bases. The germline V gene encodes CDR1 SEHNR and CDR2 FQNEAQ (reference sequence). Trimming at V came to 4 bases and at J to 0 bases, leaving 8 bases not matched to a gene. CDR3 length: 18 residues. The CDR3 nucleotides are TGTGCCAGCAGCTCCCGGGTAGCGGGAGGCTCGAACACCGGGGAGCTGTTTTTT. It encodes CASSSRVAGGSNTGELFF.

The CDR3 region is CASRSRGTNIQYF. CDR3 DNA sequence: TGTGCCAGCCGGAGTCGGGGTACAAACATTCAGTACTTC. This chain connects TRBV19 to TRBJ2-4; TRBD2 might be the D (5 bases). CDR3 length: 13 amino acids. The V and J ends lost 9 bases and 6 bases respectively, with 15 bases between them. Germline V gene data show CDR1 as LNHDA and CDR2 as SQIVND (reference sequence).

This clone turned up a few times. The DNA of the CDR3 is TGTGCCAGCAGTCGAGGGGGGGCAGACATCTACGAGCAGTACTTC. Protein product: CASSRGGADIYEQYF. The rearrangement uses TRBV6-5 and TRBJ2-7; a possible D gene is TRBD2 (7 bases). The V and J ends lost 5 bases and 3 bases respectively, with 17 bases between them. CDR1 and CDR2 (germline): MNHEY, SVGAGI. The CDR3 length is 15 residues.

The V gene is TRBV6-4, the J gene TRBJ1-2; 9 bases align to TRBD1. The V segment lost 4 bases and the J segment 4 bases; nucleotides outside the gene matches: 7. CDR3 size: 15 residues. Germline-derived CDR1 and CDR2 are MRHNA and SNTAGT. The CDR3 spells CASSAVQGAGYGYTF. The CDR3 DNA reads TGTGCCAGCAGTGCGGTACAGGGGGCCGGCTATGGCTACACCTTC.

This clone has just a few counts. The genes are TRBV6-5 and TRBJ2-3, with 8 bases matching TRBD2. Looked up from germline, CDR1 is MNHEY and CDR2 is SVGAGI. V lost 0 bases and J lost 6; bases outside the gene matches: 8. This CDR3 has 16 amino acids. This CDR3 reads CASSYSPGLGPDTQYF. In DNA, the CDR3 is TGTGCCAGCAGTTACTCGCCGGGACTAGGGCCCGATACGCAGTATTTT.

This clone was counted once. The chain couples TRBV28 to TRBJ1-2, with 9 positions matching TRBD1. The germline V gene has CDR1 MDHEN and CDR2 SYDVKM. V shed 7 bases and J 8 bases; nucleotides not matched to a gene: 5. The CDR3 length is 12 residues. The CDR3 bases are TGTGCCAGCATTTGGGACAGGGTGGGCTACACCTTC. Translation gives CASIWDRVGYTF.

This clone was seen just once. J is TRBJ2-7 and V is TRBV27; TRBD2 agrees at 7 bases. Germline values: CDR1 MNHEY, CDR2 SMNVEV (reference sequence). The CDR3 runs to 16 residues. Trimming removed 0 bases from V and 9 bases from J; junction bases left unmatched: 14. The CDR3 DNA sequence: TGTGCCAGCAGTTTATCGTTCGCCGGGGGGAGGCGGAGGCAGTACTTC. It translates to CASSLSFAGGRRRQYF.

The chain couples TRBV12-5 to TRBJ1-1; maybe TRBD1 (5 bases). The CDR3 runs 17 residues. In germline, CDR1 is LGHNT, CDR2 FRNRAP. V shed 0 bases and J shed 0 bases, with 14 bases lying between them. The chain's CDR3 is CASGLVRMRGMNTEAFF. The CDR3 DNA follows: TGTGCTAGTGGTTTGGTACGCATGCGGGGCATGAACACTGAAGCTTTCTTT.

This chain links TRBV4-3 with TRBJ1-2; D is undetermined. With 6 bases removed from V and 5 bases from J, the gap between germline ends came to 25 bases. Germline V gene data show CDR1 as LGHNA and CDR2 as YSLEER. This CDR3 has 17 residues. CDR3: CASRLGLATQRGYGYTF. In DNA form, the CDR3 reads TGCGCCAGCAGACTTGGACTCGCTACCCAAAGAGGTTATGGCTACACCTTC.

This chain joins TRBV7-9 and TRBJ2-7; D may be TRBD2 (5 bases). The germline V gene has CDR1 SEHNR and CDR2 FQNEAQ (reference sequence). This CDR3 has 14 residues. V gave up 3 bases and J gave up 0 bases, with 9 bases separating them. The CDR3 spells CASSFSTSSYEQYF. CDR3 sequence (DNA): TGTGCCAGCAGCTTTTCCACTAGCTCCTACGAGCAGTACTTC.

The chain couples TRBV5-1 to TRBJ2-7, with a weak D call TRBD2 (6 bases). The CDR3 extends over 15 amino acids. In germline, CDR1 is SGHRS, CDR2 YFSETQ. Deletions cut 4 bases from V and 7 bases from J, with 21 bases between. The CDR3 reads CASSLEEMGGGEQYF. The CDR3 bases are TGCGCCAGCAGCCTTGAGGAGATGGGGGGTGGGGAGCAGTACTTC.

The J gene is TRBJ1-5, the V gene TRBV27; TRBD1 matches 7 bases. This CDR3 region has 17 residues. V dropped 5 bases and J dropped 0; count of bases not matched to a gene: 10. Looked up from germline, CDR1 is MNHEY and CDR2 is SMNVEV (reference sequence). CDR3 bases: TGTGCCAGCAGTCCTCGGGACAGCGACTATAGCAATCAGCCCCAGCATTTT. Protein product: CASSPRDSDYSNQPQHF.